This T cell receptor (beta chain) was retrieved from a study of T-cell memory formation after mild COVID-19. Study conclusions and caveats: Some clones that responded turned up in pre-infection memory, which suggests that cross-reactive memory joined in. CD4+ contracting clones were found mainly in CM and EM, and CD8+ ones in EMRA.

A 5'RACE reaction primed in the constant segment made cDNA libraries of TCR alpha and TCR beta, and these carried sample barcodes and UMIs. TCRdb recomputed calls from the 5' RACE reads with MiXCR, one row per CDR3 protein. The sample contains 450,000 or so distinct CDR3 sequences, around 18% of which appear only once. This clonotype appeared a few times. Its target is unknown. The ends lost 5 bases at V and 6 bases at J; junction bases unmatched: 9. The CDR3 spans 14 residues. Germline V gene lookup returns CDR1 MNHEY and CDR2 SMNVEV (reference sequence). Sequenced sample: PBMCs or a T cell subset sorted from them (not recorded which). The V call is TRBV27, the J call TRBJ2-7, with 8 bases lining up with TRBD1. The source of this sequence is an adult woman who had mild COVID-19 (a few samples of this study predate the infection). Cell type and time point are not known. This CDR3 reads CASSTGGSGLEQYF. Here the CDR3 DNA reads TGTGCCAGCAGTACAGGGGGTAGCGGTCTCGAGCAGTACTTC.